This entry lists 23 T cell receptor beta chains sequenced from one sample in a study of blood T cell repertoires in COVID-19. Some clones are missing from TCRdb's copy, which holds only in-frame ones; the method was immunoSEQ multiplex PCR. The data hold over 60,000 clones, with 76% observed a single time. The sequenced material came from peripheral blood. All receptors derive from a man aged 60 to 75 with COVID-19, enrolled during active disease.

This clone turned up a few times. This sequence joins TRBV24-1 and TRBJ2-1; D perhaps matches TRBD1 (6 bases). Trimming removed 4 bases at V and 4 bases at J, with 10 bases between. CDR3 size: 14 residues. Germline CDR1 KGHDR, CDR2 SFDVKD. CDR3 sequence reads: CATSDLGTYNEQFF. Here the CDR3 DNA reads TGTGCCACCAGTGACTTAGGGACATACAATGAGCAGTTCTTC.

This chain joins TRBV3-1 (or the pseudogene TRBV3-2) and TRBJ2-7; possible D gene TRBD1, 5 bases. Trimming stripped 3 bases from V and 6 bases from J, with 9 bases between. Germline V gene data show CDR1 as LGHDT and CDR2 as YNNKEL (reference sequence). This CDR3 is built from 12 residues. CDR3 region: CASSHRTLEQYF. DNA of the CDR3: TGTGCCAGCAGCCACCGGACACTCGAGCAGTACTTC.

The gene calls are TRBV10-2 and TRBJ2-7, with TRBD1 matching 8 bases. V lost 4 bases to trimming and J lost 3 bases; unmatched junction nucleotides: 2. In germline, CDR1 is WSHSY, CDR2 SAAADI. The length of the CDR3 is 13 residues. CDR3 loop: CASSVTGVYEQYF. CDR3 coding DNA: TGCGCCAGCAGTGTGACAGGGGTCTACGAGCAGTACTTC.

This clone is a singleton in its sample. The rearrangement joins TRBV5-6 to TRBJ1-2; D uncertain. This CDR3 has 11 amino acids. The V gene's germline CDR1 is SGHDT and CDR2 YYEEEE. Trimming removed 0 bases from V and 8 bases from J, with 5 bases in between. The CDR3 loop is CASSLGEGYTF. As DNA, the CDR3 is TGTGCCAGCAGCTTGGGCGAGGGCTACACCTTC.

V and J are TRBV5-4 and TRBJ2-5; 12 bases align to TRBD2. The length of the CDR3 is 16 residues. Germline CDR1 SGHNT, CDR2 YYREEE (reference sequence). J was trimmed by 0 bases and V by 4 bases; bases with no gene match: 4. CDR3 DNA sequence: TGTGCCAGCAGCCCAACTAGCGGGGGGAACCAAGAGACCCAGTACTTC. Amino acid sequence: CASSPTSGGNQETQYF.

The chain is built from TRBV19 and TRBJ2-3; 11 positions agree with TRBD2. The CDR3 has 14 residues. The germline V gene has CDR1 LNHDA and CDR2 SQIVND (reference sequence). After removal of 10 bases from V and 2 bases from J, the junction contained 5 bases not matched to a gene. CDR3 amino acids: CAISSGGHTDTQYF. The CDR3 DNA follows: TGTGCCATCTCTAGCGGGGGGCACACAGATACGCAGTATTTT.

In this sample, this clone turned up a few times. V and J are TRBV5-1 and TRBJ2-5; no clear D gene. This CDR3 has 12 amino acids. The V end was cut by 4 bases, the J end by 5 bases, with 9 bases between. Germline V gene sequence: CDR1 SGHRS, CDR2 YFSETQ. CDR3 DNA sequence: TGCGCCAGCAGCCCGTCCCGGGAGACCCAGTACTTC. It yields the protein CASSPSRETQYF.

The V gene is TRBV19, the J gene TRBJ2-7; TRBD1 matches at 11 bases. The CDR3 totals 14 residues. Germline V gives CDR1 LNHDA, CDR2 SQIVND (reference sequence). V was clipped by 5 bases and J by 3 bases; unmatched bases: 3. The CDR3 sequence: CASSPDRGLYEQYF. The CDR3 coding sequence is TGTGCCAGTAGTCCGGACAGGGGGCTCTACGAGCAGTACTTC.

The V call is TRBV5-4, the J call TRBJ1-2, with D possibly being TRBD1 (6 bases). This CDR3 has 14 residues. CDR1 and CDR2 from the germline V gene are SGHNT and YYREEE (reference sequence). Trimming took off 4 bases at V and 7 bases at J, with 17 bases between the two ends. The CDR3 coding sequence is TGTGCCAGCAGCCAAAATAACAGGGATCGTGGCTACACCTTC. This sequence encodes CASSQNNRDRGYTF.

This clone was observed a handful of times. The rearrangement uses TRBV18 and TRBJ2-1; tentatively, D is TRBD1 (6 bases). In germline, CDR1 is KGHSH, CDR2 LQKENI. The CDR3 is 13 residues long. The V and J ends lost 2 bases and 9 bases respectively, with 11 bases between them. The CDR3 DNA reads TGTGCCAGCTCACCAAGACAGGCTGCTGAGCAGTTCTTC. Its protein is CASSPRQAAEQFF.

This clone was observed a handful of times. CDR3 amino acids: CSAPGQGNLNTEAFF. In nucleotides, the CDR3 is TGCAGCGCCCCAGGGCAGGGAAACCTGAACACTGAAGCTTTCTTT. The chain recombines TRBV29-1 with TRBJ1-1; D may be TRBD1 (5 bases). V gave up 7 bases and J gave up 0 bases, with 18 bases separating them. Per germline, CDR1 SQVTM and CDR2 ANQGSEA. The CDR3 totals 15 residues.

The gene calls are TRBV4-1 and TRBJ1-2, with TRBD1 identical over 8 bases. V lost 0 bases to trimming and J lost 7 bases; unmatched junction nucleotides: 7. There are 15 residues in the CDR3. The germline V gene encodes CDR1 MGHRA and CDR2 YSYEKL. For the CDR3, the DNA is TGCGCCAGCAGCCAAGATGTGGACAGGGCCGCTGGCTACACCTTC. The encoded protein is CASSQDVDRAAGYTF.

The chain is built from TRBV2 and TRBJ1-4; D is uncertain. Trimming took off 5 bases at V and 8 bases at J, with 15 bases between the two ends. CDR3 size: 14 residues. Germline assignment: CDR1 SNHLY and CDR2 FYNNEI. CDR3: CASSFGARLEKLFF. The CDR3 coding sequence is TGTGCCAGCAGTTTTGGTGCCAGGTTGGAAAAACTGTTTTTT.

The CDR3 here is CSVGAFAEETQYF. In DNA form, the CDR3 reads TGCAGCGTTGGGGCATTCGCTGAAGAGACCCAGTACTTC. The rearrangement links TRBV29-1 to TRBJ2-5; D is uncertain. The germline CDR1 and CDR2 sequences are SQVTM and ANQGSEA. The CDR3 sequence is 13 residues long. Trimming left V 4 bases short and J 3 bases short, with 12 bases between.

V is TRBV27 and J is TRBJ2-7; 9 nucleotides align to TRBD1. This CDR3 is built from 13 residues. Germline trimming cut 5 bases from V and 2 bases from J; bases unmatched to any gene: 1. CDR1 and CDR2 from the germline V gene are MNHEY and SMNVEV (reference sequence). The CDR3 loop reads CASSGTGTYEQYF. As DNA, the CDR3 is TGTGCCAGCAGTGGGACAGGGACCTACGAGCAGTACTTC.

This clone was recorded a few times. The V and J genes are TRBV5-1 and TRBJ2-7, with D perhaps matching TRBD2 (5 bases). The CDR3 has 17 amino acids. Looked up from germline, CDR1 is SGHRS and CDR2 is YFSETQ. Deletions cut 1 base from V and 2 bases from J, with 19 bases between. The CDR3 is CASSLSSRLAHTYEQYF. The CDR3 bases are TGCGCCAGCAGCTTGTCTTCGCGGCTAGCCCATACCTACGAGCAGTACTTC.

The chain uses TRBV19 and TRBJ1-1; D is unclear. CDR3 length: 13 amino acids. Trimming removed 5 bases at V and 0 bases at J, with 7 bases between. Per germline, CDR1 LNHDA and CDR2 SQIVND (reference sequence). CDR3 residues: CASSATVNTEAFF. The DNA for the CDR3 is TGTGCCAGTAGTGCCACGGTGAACACTGAAGCTTTCTTT.

This chain connects TRBV3-1 (or the pseudogene TRBV3-2) to TRBJ1-2; unclear D gene. Trimming removed 0 bases from V and 8 bases from J, with 13 bases in between. Per germline, CDR1 LGHDT and CDR2 YNNKEL (reference sequence). The CDR3 is 14 residues long. The CDR3 bases are TGTGCCAGCAGCCAAGAAGTGTCTGGAGGAGGCTACACCTTC. Translating gives CASSQEVSGGGYTF.

In this sample, this clone turned up a few times. The chain couples TRBV27 to TRBJ1-1; 8 bases are shared with TRBD1. Germline loops: CDR1 MNHEY, CDR2 SMNVEV (reference sequence). V was pared by 5 bases and J by 2 bases, with 4 bases of the junction left unmatched. The CDR3 sequence is 14 residues long. The CDR3 sequence: CASSRDRFNTEAFF. Here the CDR3 DNA reads TGTGCCAGCAGTAGGGACAGGTTTAACACTGAAGCTTTCTTT.

This clone was detected a few times. The CDR3 DNA reads as TGTGCCAGCAGTTTTGAGAATGAAGCTTTCTTT. Encoded protein: CASSFENEAFF. The chain recombines TRBV28 with TRBJ1-1; D call uncertain. The CDR3 loop spans 11 amino acids. Trimming took off 3 bases at V and 7 bases at J, with 6 bases between the two ends. Per the germline V gene, CDR1 is MDHEN and CDR2 is SYDVKM.

The rearrangement links TRBV11-2 to TRBJ2-1; TRBD2 matches 7 bases. V was clipped by 5 bases and J by 4 bases; unmatched bases: 11. This CDR3 comprises 16 residues. Germline values: CDR1 SGHAT, CDR2 FQNNGV. As DNA, the CDR3 is TGTGCCAGCAGCAGTTCCGGCGGGAGTGTATACAATGAGCAGTTCTTC. Its translation is CASSSSGGSVYNEQFF.

The V and J genes are TRBV11-2 and TRBJ2-1; 13 nucleotides align to TRBD2. V was pared by 5 bases and J by 8 bases, with 6 bases of the junction left unmatched. Germline lookup yields CDR1 SGHAT and CDR2 FQNNGV. The CDR3 spans 15 residues. DNA of the CDR3: TGTGCCAGCAGCGCCCGGACTAGCGGGAGCGATGAGCAGTTCTTC. Translated, it gives CASSARTSGSDEQFF. Looking up the rest from reference TRBV11-2 and TRBJ2-1 gives the full variable domain: EAGVAQSPRYKIIEKRQSVAFWCNPISGHATLYWYQQILGQGPKLLIQFQNNGVVDDSQLPKDRFSAERLKGVDSTLKIQPAKLEDSAVYLCASSARTSGSDEQFFGPGTRLTVL.

This chain uses TRBV7-9 with TRBJ2-5; D not certain. Germline loops: CDR1 SEHNR, CDR2 FQNEAQ (reference sequence). Trimming shortened V by 5 bases and J by 2 bases, and 6 bases separated the two germline ends. The CDR3 is 12 residues long. The CDR3 nucleotides read TGTGCCAGCAGCCCAGTTCAAGAGACCCAGTACTTC. Translation: CASSPVQETQYF.